One and the same sample provided the 20 T cell receptor beta chains below, sequenced in a study of cytomegalovirus exposure and HLA in healthy donors. TCRdb's copy holds only in-frame clones and misses some; the assay was immunoSEQ multiplex PCR. The sample holds approximately 200,000 clones, more than 80% seen once. Sequencing was done on a sample of PBMCs. The receptors derive from a man in his late teens or twenties in good health and CMV-seropositive.

The gene calls are TRBV6-6 and TRBJ2-1, with 11 bases identical to TRBD2. Germline trimming cut 6 bases from V and 4 bases from J; bases unmatched to any gene: 8. CDR1 and CDR2 from the germline V gene are MNHNY and SVGAGI (reference sequence). This CDR3 has 16 residues. Written as DNA, the CDR3 is TGTGCCAGCAGGGCGGGACTAGCGGCGCATTACAATGAGCAGTTCTTC. This encodes CASRAGLAAHYNEQFF.

This clone was detected once. This sequence joins TRBV5-1 and TRBJ2-4, with 7 bases aligning to TRBD2. The CDR3 has 13 amino acids. The V and J ends lost 4 bases and 7 bases, in that order; junction bases with no gene match: 5. Per the germline V gene, CDR1 is SGHRS and CDR2 is YFSETQ. The CDR3 sequence is CASSPIGGNIQYF. As DNA, the CDR3 is TGCGCCAGCAGCCCTATCGGGGGGAACATTCAGTACTTC.

The chain is built from TRBV13 and TRBJ2-7; 7 bases map to TRBD1. The CDR3 is 13 residues long. The germline gives CDR1 PRHDT, CDR2 FYEKMQ (reference sequence). J was trimmed by 1 base and V by 3 bases; bases with no gene match: 0. CDR3 loop: CASSLGQSYEQYF. The CDR3 DNA reads as TGTGCCAGCAGCTTGGGACAGTCCTACGAGCAGTACTTC.

The gene calls are TRBV5-4 and TRBJ2-7, with TRBD1 matching over 11 bases. CDR3 size: 14 residues. Trimming cost V 2 bases and J 4 bases; bases outside gene matches: 2. Germline values: CDR1 SGHNT, CDR2 YYREEE (reference sequence). The CDR3 nucleotides read TGTGCCAGCAGCTTTGGGACAGGGGGTTACGAGCAGTACTTC. As protein: CASSFGTGGYEQYF.

This rearrangement joins TRBV5-1 to TRBJ2-2, with 9 bases lining up with TRBD2. Germline CDR1 is SGHRS and CDR2 is YFSETQ. With V trimmed by 7 bases and J by 1 base, 8 bases remained unmatched. The CDR3 is 16 amino acids. The CDR3 here is CASQFGLAMNTGELFF. CDR3 sequence (DNA): TGCGCCAGCCAATTCGGACTAGCGATGAACACCGGGGAGCTGTTTTTT.

The chain carries TRBV7-7 and TRBJ2-5, with TRBD1 as a possible D gene (5 bases). V gave up 6 bases and J gave up 4 bases, with 15 bases separating them. Per germline, CDR1 SSHAT and CDR2 FNYEAQ (reference sequence). CDR3 length: 14 amino acids. The chain's CDR3 is CASSQGSDSETQYF. In DNA, the CDR3 is TGTGCCAGCAGTCAGGGAAGTGACTCAGAGACCCAGTACTTC.

The rearrangement uses TRBV7-8 and TRBJ2-2, with D tentatively TRBD2 (6 bases). The CDR3 length is 15 residues. The germline gives CDR1 SGHVS, CDR2 FQNEAQ. With 5 bases removed from V and 8 bases from J, the gap between germline ends came to 18 bases. The CDR3 DNA follows: TGTGCCAGCAGCATCGGGGCCGGGAGTAAAGGGGAGCTGTTTTTT. Translating it yields CASSIGAGSKGELFF. The complete variable domain, with remaining parts taken from reference TRBV7-8 and TRBJ2-2, reads GAGVSQSPRYKVAKRGQDVALRCDPISGHVSLFWYQQALGQGPEFLTYFQNEAQLDKSGLPSDRFFAERPEGSVSTLKIQRTQQEDSAVYLCASSIGAGSKGELFFGEGSRLTVL.

J is TRBJ2-1 and V is TRBV6-1, with 11 nucleotides matching TRBD2. Per the germline V gene, CDR1 is MNHNS and CDR2 is SASEGT. V lost 1 base to trimming and J lost 0 bases; unmatched junction nucleotides: 11. This CDR3 region has 20 residues. CDR3 sequence: CASSEGSGLAAKSSYNEQFF. The CDR3 region has the DNA TGTGCCAGCAGTGAAGGGTCGGGACTAGCGGCGAAAAGCTCCTACAATGAGCAGTTCTTC.

J is TRBJ1-2 and V is TRBV5-8; 7 bases agree with TRBD1. V was clipped by 4 bases and J by 1 base; unmatched bases: 10. Germline V lookup: CDR1 SGHTS, CDR2 YDEGEE. The CDR3 has 16 amino acids. The chain's CDR3 is CASSQERGQNNYGYTF. The CDR3 DNA reads as TGTGCCAGCAGCCAAGAGAGGGGACAGAATAACTATGGCTACACCTTC. Based on the CDR3 plus reference TRBV5-8 and TRBJ1-2, the full variable domain is EAGVTQSPTHLIKTRGQQATLRCSPISGHTSVYWYQQALGLGLQFLLWYDEGEERNRGNFPPRFSGRQFPNYSSELNVNALELEDSALYLCASSQERGQNNYGYTFGSGTRLTVV.

There are a few counts of this clone. The V call is TRBV19, the J call TRBJ1-1, with a possible D match to TRBD1 (5 bases). V was shortened by 3 bases and J by 1 base, with 9 bases between the two germline ends. CDR3 length equals 14 residues. The germline CDR1 and CDR2 sequences are LNHDA and SQIVND (reference sequence). As DNA, the CDR3 is TGTGCCAGTAGTATGGGGGGGAGGAACACTGAAGCTTTCTTT. This translates into CASSMGGRNTEAFF.

The rearrangement uses TRBV5-1 and TRBJ2-3, with 16 nucleotides matching TRBD2. Germline V CDR1 and CDR2: SGHRS, YFSETQ. The CDR3 loop spans 16 amino acids. The trim removed 3 bases at V and 6 bases at J, leaving 4 bases unmatched. The chain's CDR3 is CASSSPGLAGGDTQYF. Written as DNA, the CDR3 is TGCGCCAGCAGCTCACCGGGACTAGCGGGAGGGGATACGCAGTATTTT.

The chain has TRBV7-8 and TRBJ2-7; D remains unclear. The CDR3 has 14 amino acids. V lost 1 base and J lost 2, with 9 bases in between. The germline gives CDR1 SGHVS, CDR2 FQNEAQ. CDR3 loop: CASSLGLGTYEQYF. The CDR3 DNA sequence: TGTGCCAGCAGCTTAGGACTCGGAACCTACGAGCAGTACTTC.

The chain carries TRBV7-2 and TRBJ2-5, with 9 nucleotides matching TRBD1. Germline V CDR1 and CDR2: SGHTA, FQGNSA. V shed 1 base and J 5 bases; nucleotides not matched to a gene: 5. This CDR3 has 15 amino acids. CDR3 loop: CASSLDRGLGETQYF. The CDR3 DNA follows: TGTGCCAGCAGCTTAGACAGGGGGCTGGGTGAGACCCAGTACTTC.

The rearrangement uses TRBV4-3 and TRBJ2-4; D possibly corresponds to TRBD2 (7 bases). V was shortened by 1 base and J by 8 bases, with 15 bases between the two germline ends. This CDR3 region has 15 residues. The germline CDR1 and CDR2 sequences are LGHNA and YSLEER. CDR3 amino acids: CASSQVGGPKDIQYF. The CDR3 DNA reads as TGCGCCAGCAGCCAAGTCGGGGGGCCCAAGGACATTCAGTACTTC.

This chain links TRBV7-6 with TRBJ2-1, with D perhaps matching TRBD2 (6 bases). CDR3 length equals 16 residues. Germline V lookup: CDR1 SGHVS, CDR2 FNYEAQ. Trimming shortened V by 1 base and J by 0 bases, and 10 bases separated the two germline ends. The CDR3 is CASSLVGRDSYNEQFF. The CDR3 coding sequence is TGTGCCAGCAGCTTAGTAGGGCGGGACTCCTACAATGAGCAGTTCTTC. Drawing the rest from reference TRBV7-6 and TRBJ2-1, the complete variable domain is GAGVSQSPRYKVTKRGQDVALRCDPISGHVSLYWYRQALGQGPEFLTYFNYEAQQDKSGLPNDRFSAERPEGSISTLTIQRTEQRDSAMYRCASSLVGRDSYNEQFFGPGTRLTVL.

This clone was seen once. The chain recombines TRBV23-1 with TRBJ1-2, with 9 bases fitting TRBD1. TRBV23-1 is an open reading frame, and its role is uncertain. The length of the CDR3 is 20 residues. Trimming cost V 5 bases and J 0 bases; bases outside gene matches: 19. As DNA, the CDR3 is TGCGCCAGCAGTGCCGGTAGAAAAAACAGGGGGCTTCTGTCTAACTATGGCTACACCTTC. Protein: CASSAGRKNRGLLSNYGYTF.

The V call is TRBV7-3, the J call TRBJ1-2, with D perhaps matching TRBD1 (6 bases). This CDR3 has 16 residues. The germline V gene has CDR1 SGHTA and CDR2 FQGTGA. V lost 1 base and J lost 2, with 14 bases in between. As DNA, the CDR3 is TGTGCCAGCAGCTTAATAGGGGGGGAGGCCAACTATGGCTACACCTTC. It translates to CASSLIGGEANYGYTF.

The chain uses TRBV6-4 and TRBJ1-1; maybe TRBD1 (6 bases). CDR1 is MRHNA, CDR2 SNTAGT, per germline. This CDR3 spans 14 amino acids. Trimming took 6 bases from V and 4 from J, leaving 15 bases between them. CDR3 DNA sequence: TGTGCCAGCAGCCCGGGGGGGCTGGGCACTGAAGCTTTCTTT. It yields the protein CASSPGGLGTEAFF.

The chain carries TRBV2 and TRBJ1-1; 9 bases are shared with TRBD1. The trim removed 4 bases at V and 4 bases at J, leaving 4 bases unmatched. Germline V CDR1 and CDR2: SNHLY, FYNNEI. The CDR3 spans 14 residues. DNA of the CDR3: TGTGCCAGCAGTGGGACAGGGGTCGGCACTGAAGCTTTCTTT. Encoded protein: CASSGTGVGTEAFF.

The chain uses TRBV9 and TRBJ1-1; D gene uncertain. CDR3 size: 15 residues. CDR1 and CDR2 from the germline V gene are SGDLS and YYNGEE. Trimming took 0 bases from V and 5 from J, leaving 14 bases between them. CDR3 in DNA: TGTGCCAGCAGCGTAGTACCGGAGGGTTGGACTGAAGCTTTCTTT. Protein product: CASSVVPEGWTEAFF.